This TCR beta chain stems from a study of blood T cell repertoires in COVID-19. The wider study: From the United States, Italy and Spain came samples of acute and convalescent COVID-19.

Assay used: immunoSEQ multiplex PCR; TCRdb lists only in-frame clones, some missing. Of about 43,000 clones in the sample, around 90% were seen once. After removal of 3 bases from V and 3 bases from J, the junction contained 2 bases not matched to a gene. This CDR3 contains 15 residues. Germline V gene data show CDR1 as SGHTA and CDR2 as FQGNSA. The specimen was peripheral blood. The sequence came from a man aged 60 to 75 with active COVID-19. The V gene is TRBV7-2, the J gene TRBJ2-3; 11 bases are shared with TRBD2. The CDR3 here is CASSFTSGRTDTQYF. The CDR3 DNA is TGTGCCAGCAGCTTCACTAGCGGGAGAACAGATACGCAGTATTTT.